This entry concerns a single T cell receptor beta chain. The source of the sample is a study of early T cells in non-severe SARS-CoV-2 infection. Attached unique molecular identifiers marked individual cDNA molecules. TCRdb analysed the 5' RACE reads with MiXCR anew, one entry per CDR3 protein. This table has roughly 27,000 distinct CDR3 sequences, 8.5% to 10% appearing once. Sample: whole blood. This receptor was identified in an adult who was a healthcare worker with PCR-confirmed SARS-CoV-2 infection or an uninfected control (not recorded which).

CDR3 sequence (DNA): TGTGCCAGCAGCGAGAGGCCTAGCCCCCAAGAGACCCAGTACTTC. Translation: CASSERPSPQETQYF. The V and J genes are TRBV9 and TRBJ2-5, with TRBD2 as a possible D gene (5 bases). V was shortened by 3 bases and J by 1 base, with 13 bases between the two germline ends. This CDR3 is 15 amino acids long. Germline CDR1 reads SGDLS; CDR2 reads YYNGEE. Combining the CDR3 with reference TRBV9 and TRBJ2-5 gives the whole variable domain DSGVTQTPKHLITATGQRVTLRCSPRSGDLSVYWYQQSLDQGLQFLIQYYNGEERAKGNILERFSAQQFPDLHSELNLSSLELGDSALYFCASSERPSPQETQYFGPGTRLLVL.